These T cell receptor beta chains were read from a single sample in a study of blood T cell repertoires in COVID-19. TCRdb keeps only in-frame clones here, not all; method: immunoSEQ multiplex PCR. The table includes 200,000 to 250,000 clones, about 90% detected once. Sequences were obtained from peripheral blood. The receptors shown here come from a man aged 60 to 69 with COVID-19, enrolled during active disease. The CDR3 runs from the conserved cysteine through the conserved F or W. The D gene is left open where the match is weak. For some rows the clone size is stated as once, few or many, or as a class when expanded; others skip it.

>-|TRBV5-1|-|TRBJ2-3
CASSLFPDTRTDTQYF
TGCGCCAGCAGCTTGTTTCCGGACACCCGCACAGATACGCAGTATTTT
>-|TRBV12-3/TRBV12-4|-|TRBJ1-2
CASSLDRIYGYTF
TGTGCCAGCAGTTTAGACAGAATCTATGGCTACACCTTC
>-|TRBV6-5|-|TRBJ2-2
CASSSDRRGTGELFF
TGTGCCAGCAGCTCAGACAGGAGAGGGACCGGGGAGCTGTTTTTT
>TRBD2|TRBV28|-|TRBJ2-2
CASSRVSGINTGELFF
TGTGCCAGCTCCCGTGTTAGCGGGATAAACACCGGGGAGCTGTTTTTT
>-|TRBV5-8|-|TRBJ1-1
CASSRVTEAFF
TGTGCCAGCAGCCGGGTCACTGAAGCTTTCTTT
>-|TRBV9|-|TRBJ2-7
CASSPSSYEQYF
TGTGCCAGCAGCCCGAGCTCCTACGAGCAGTACTTC
>-|TRBV3-1/TRBV3-2|-|TRBJ2-2
CASSQGVTGVQTGELFF
TGTGCCAGCAGCCAAGGGGTTACGGGGGTTCAGACCGGGGAGCTGTTTTTT
>TRBD1|TRBV6-5|-|TRBJ1-1
CARTQGAGTEAFF
TGTGCCAGGACCCAGGGGGCTGGCACTGAAGCTTTCTTT
>-|TRBV5-4|-|TRBJ1-6
CASSFGQRNSPLHF
TGTGCCAGCAGCTTCGGGCAGCGGAATTCACCCCTCCACTTT
>TRBD1|TRBV6-5|-|TRBJ1-2
CASREPGQSPYGYTF
TGTGCCAGCAGGGAGCCGGGACAGAGTCCCTATGGCTACACCTTC
>TRBD2|TRBV3-1/TRBV3-2|once|TRBJ2-3
CASSQAPGAGADTQYF
TGTGCCAGCAGCCAAGCCCCCGGCGCGGGAGCAGATACGCAGTATTTT
>-|TRBV12-3/TRBV12-4|-|TRBJ1-2
CASSFNRQAGYTF
TGTGCCAGCAGTTTTAATCGGCAGGCCGGCTACACCTTC
>-|TRBV6-2/TRBV6-3|few|TRBJ2-7
CASSYSTQRLTYEQYF
TGTGCCAGCAGTTACTCGACTCAACGGCTTACCTACGAGCAGTACTTC
>-|TRBV28|-|TRBJ1-2
CASRRRPGPTTRADYGYTF
TGTGCCAGCAGACGCAGACCGGGCCCCACTACTAGGGCTGACTATGGCTACACCTTC
>TRBD2|TRBV10-3|-|TRBJ2-3
CAISESVASGGLRTDTQYF
TGTGCCATCAGTGAGTCGGTAGCTAGCGGGGGCCTCCGCACAGATACGCAGTATTTT
>TRBD1|TRBV29-1|-|TRBJ2-1
CSVRDRVHLNEQFF
TGCAGCGTTCGGGACAGGGTCCACCTCAATGAGCAGTTCTTC
>TRBD1|TRBV7-3|-|TRBJ1-3
CASSPLRPWGQGRYTIYF
TGTGCCAGCAGCCCCCTCCGACCCTGGGGACAGGGACGATACACCATATATTTT
>-|TRBV4-2|-|TRBJ2-3
CASSQEISRSTDTQYF
TGTGCCAGCAGCCAAGAAATTTCTAGGAGCACAGATACGCAGTATTTT
>TRBD1|TRBV5-1|-|TRBJ1-4
CASSLMGQQNEKLFF
TGCGCCAGCAGCTTGATGGGACAGCAGAATGAAAAACTGTTTTTT
>-|TRBV5-6|-|TRBJ1-6
CASSLLARSDSPLHF
TGTGCCAGCAGCCTACTCGCTAGATCGGATTCACCCCTCCACTTT
>TRBD2|TRBV24-1|-|TRBJ2-1
CATSDMTSPGNEQFF
TGTGCCACCAGTGATATGACTAGCCCGGGCAATGAGCAGTTCTTC
>TRBD1|TRBV20-1|-|TRBJ2-1
CSAGTGTEQFF
TGCAGTGCTGGGACAGGGACTGAGCAGTTCTTC
>-|TRBV7-2|-|TRBJ1-4
CASSQGLSTNEKLFF
TGTGCCAGCAGCCAAGGACTATCAACTAATGAAAAACTGTTTTTT
>-|TRBV3-1/TRBV3-2|-|TRBJ1-1
CASSQVGGTEAFF
TGTGCCAGCAGCCAAGTGGGGGGCACTGAAGCTTTCTTT
>-|TRBV28|once|TRBJ1-1
CASRVTGNTEAFF
TGTGCCAGCAGGGTGACAGGTAACACTGAAGCTTTCTTT
>TRBD2|TRBV7-6|-|TRBJ2-7
CASSLVTSGRSYEQYF
TGTGCCAGCAGCTTAGTGACTAGCGGGAGGTCCTACGAGCAGTACTTC
>-|TRBV7-8|-|TRBJ2-7
CASSLAGSSYEQYF
TGTGCCAGCAGCTTAGCAGGGAGCTCCTACGAGCAGTACTTC
>-|TRBV9|-|TRBJ2-1
CASSVGVAAVEQFF
TGTGCCAGCAGCGTAGGGGTAGCGGCAGTTGAGCAGTTCTTC
>-|TRBV27|-|TRBJ1-2
CASSPRWQDYGYTF
TGTGCCAGCAGCCCCCGATGGCAGGACTATGGCTACACCTTC
>TRBD2|TRBV25-1|once|TRBJ2-3
CASSSGGGTDTQYF
TGTGCCAGCAGTAGCGGGGGAGGGACAGATACGCAGTATTTT
>-|TRBV6-5|-|TRBJ2-2
CASRTVNSNTGELFF
TGTGCCAGCAGAACAGTGAATTCGAACACCGGGGAGCTGTTTTTT
>-|TRBV7-9|-|TRBJ1-3
CASSIGNERNTIYF
TGTGCCAGCAGCATTGGCAATGAACGAAACACCATATATTTT
>-|TRBV6-1|once|TRBJ1-2
CASSDGTNYGYTF
TGTGCCAGCAGTGACGGGACTAACTATGGCTACACCTTC
>-|TRBV29-1|few|TRBJ1-4
CSAGPGLNAGELFF
TGCAGCGCCGGGCCGGGACTCAACGCCGGGGAACTGTTTTTT
>TRBD1|TRBV29-1|-|TRBJ2-7
CSVGGQTFYEQYF
TGCAGCGTTGGGGGACAGACCTTCTACGAGCAGTACTTC
>-|TRBV11-2|-|TRBJ2-7
CASSLAFPTGLGSYEQYF
TGTGCCAGCAGCTTAGCCTTTCCCACGGGGTTAGGTTCCTACGAGCAGTACTTC
>TRBD1|TRBV6-6|-|TRBJ1-4
CASSVGTAIEKLFF
TGTGCCAGCAGTGTAGGGACAGCCATTGAAAAACTGTTTTTT
>TRBD1|TRBV3-1/TRBV3-2|once|TRBJ1-2
CASSDESGQINYGYTF
TGTGCCAGCAGCGACGAATCGGGACAGATTAACTATGGCTACACCTTC
>TRBD1|TRBV7-9|-|TRBJ1-2
CASSSLNTGQGRANYGYTF
TGTGCCAGCAGCTCATTAAATACTGGACAGGGGCGAGCTAACTATGGCTACACCTTC